Presented here are 26 T cell receptor beta chains from one specimen sequenced in a study of blood T cells in healthy people across ages. A sample-barcoded 5' primer and a J-beta primer mix were used in a second PCR of about 6 to 11 cycles. TCRdb processed the 5' RACE reads anew with MiXCR; each CDR3 protein has one entry. Of roughly 1.5 million distinct CDR3 sequences detected, 35% to 45% appear once; the ten largest clones hold more than 4%. Sequencing was carried out using blood. The source of these receptors is a woman in her late teens or twenties in good health.

There are a few counts of this clonotype. V gene TRBV7-9 combines with J gene TRBJ2-1; unclear D gene. CDR1 and CDR2 from the germline V gene are SEHNR and FQNEAQ (reference sequence). The CDR3 is made up of 15 amino acids. Trimming removed 2 bases at V and 0 bases at J, with 8 bases between. The CDR3 DNA reads as TGTGCCAGCAGCTTATCACGGAACTCCTACAATGAGCAGTTCTTC. Translation: CASSLSRNSYNEQFF.

This clonotype turned up a few times. The chain links TRBV9 to TRBJ2-1; 11 bases match TRBD2. V lost 0 bases, J lost 6 bases, and 8 bases stayed unmatched. The CDR3 extends over 17 amino acids. The germline V gene has CDR1 SGDLS and CDR2 YYNGEE. This CDR3 reads CASSVVDSGRGGNEQFF. The CDR3, as DNA: TGTGCCAGCAGCGTAGTCGATAGCGGGAGGGGAGGCAATGAGCAGTTCTTC.

This clonotype was observed a handful of times. This rearrangement joins TRBV7-2 to TRBJ2-1; D is unresolved. CDR1 SGHTA and CDR2 FQGNSA come from the germline V gene. This CDR3 is built from 14 residues. The germline V and J ends were trimmed by 3 bases and 7 bases, with 13 bases remaining between them. CDR3 loop: CASSLFYVRNEQFF. The CDR3 DNA follows: TGTGCCAGCAGCTTGTTTTATGTGCGTAATGAGCAGTTCTTC.

The CDR3 protein is CASSHHQGRVQETQYF. For the CDR3, the DNA is TGCGCCAGCAGCCATCACCAGGGGAGGGTCCAAGAGACCCAGTACTTC. The chain couples TRBV4-3 to TRBJ2-5; D is perhaps TRBD2 (7 bases). Germline V gene sequence: CDR1 LGHNA, CDR2 YSLEER. Between the trimmed V and J ends, which lost 3 bases and 1 base, there was a span of 15 bases. The CDR3 has 16 residues.

In this sample, this clonotype turned up a few times. V and J are TRBV20-1 and TRBJ2-7; 10 bases align to TRBD1. Germline V gene lookup returns CDR1 DFQATT and CDR2 SNEGSKA (reference sequence). The CDR3 is 14 residues long. The V and J ends lost 5 bases and 4 bases, in that order; junction bases with no gene match: 8. This CDR3 is CSARRDRGNYEQYF. CDR3 coding DNA: TGCAGTGCTCGCCGGGACAGGGGTAATTACGAGCAGTACTTC.

The chain links TRBV18 to TRBJ1-2; D call uncertain. This CDR3 region has 15 residues. V lost 0 bases and J lost 2, with 10 bases in between. Looked up from germline, CDR1 is KGHSH and CDR2 is LQKENI. The DNA of the CDR3 is TGTGCCAGCTCACCACCGGGAGGTGGAAACTATGGCTACACCTTC. This sequence encodes CASSPPGGGNYGYTF.

The rearrangement links TRBV20-1 to TRBJ1-2, with 7 bases identical to TRBD1. The CDR3 covers 13 residues. V lost 5 bases, J lost 5 bases, and 8 bases stayed unmatched. From germline, CDR1 is DFQATT and CDR2 SNEGSKA (reference sequence). CDR3 nucleotide sequence: TGCAGTGCTTCCCAGGGGGTGGGATATGGCTACACCTTC. It codes for CSASQGVGYGYTF.

The J gene is TRBJ2-1, the V gene TRBV27; 12 bases agree with TRBD2. V trimming: 5 bases; J trimming: 5 bases; junction bases outside the gene matches: 7. Germline CDR1 is MNHEY and CDR2 is SMNVEV (reference sequence). The CDR3 is 16 residues long. Here the CDR3 DNA reads TGTGCCAGCAGTCTACTACTAGCGGGGGGCCACAATGAGCAGTTCTTC. Translating it yields CASSLLLAGGHNEQFF.

This clonotype occurred a few times. This rearrangement joins TRBV25-1 to TRBJ2-1, with 11 bases lining up with TRBD2. This CDR3 has 13 residues. CDR1 is MGHDK, CDR2 SYGVNS, per germline. With V trimmed by 4 bases and J by 8 bases, 1 base remained unmatched. The CDR3 spells CASSVLAGDEQFF. The CDR3 DNA reads as TGTGCCAGCAGTGTACTAGCGGGAGATGAGCAGTTCTTC.

V usage is TRBV4-3 and J usage is TRBJ1-2, with TRBD1 as a possible D gene (5 bases). V was trimmed by 2 bases and J by 3 bases, leaving 10 bases between them. The CDR3 sequence is 14 residues long. CDR1 is LGHNA, CDR2 YSLEER, per germline. In DNA form, the CDR3 reads TGCGCCAGCAGCCAACAGGGTATGGACTATGGCTACACCTTC. Amino acid sequence: CASSQQGMDYGYTF.

Concerning this clonotype: Sequence at one end of the junction differs from germline and may be a read error. This chain connects TRBV19 to TRBJ2-3; D assignment may be TRBD1 or TRBD2 (6 bases each). The germline V gene has CDR1 LNHDA and CDR2 SQIVND (reference sequence). The CDR3 is 13 amino acids. In DNA form, the CDR3 reads TGTGCCATTAGTAGGGGGGGCACAGATACGCAGTATTTT. Its protein product is CAISRGGTDTQYF.

The gene calls are TRBV12-3 or TRBV12-4 and TRBJ2-2; D gene unclear. The CDR3 is 16 residues long. Trimming took off 8 bases at V and 6 bases at J, with 22 bases between the two ends. CDR3 sequence reads: CASDSGIGYGAGELFF. DNA of the CDR3: TGTGCCAGCGATTCTGGAATCGGCTACGGCGCCGGGGAGCTGTTTTTT.

The chain recombines TRBV6-6 with TRBJ1-3; D is possibly TRBD1 (5 bases). V was pared by 2 bases and J by 3 bases, with 17 bases between. Germline CDR1 and CDR2: MNHNY and SVGAGI (reference sequence). The CDR3 runs 17 residues. This CDR3 reads CASSYLPPLQVGNTIYF. CDR3 nucleotides: TGTGCCAGCAGTTACCTCCCCCCTTTACAGGTTGGAAACACCATATATTTT.

The chain carries TRBV7-6 and TRBJ2-7; D may be TRBD1 (6 bases). Trimming left V 1 base short and J 4 bases short, with 14 bases between. The germline gives CDR1 SGHVS, CDR2 FNYEAQ. The length of the CDR3 is 15 residues. Written as DNA, the CDR3 is TGTGCCAGCAGCTTAGTTGGGGACACAGGTTACGAGCAGTACTTC. This gives the protein CASSLVGDTGYEQYF.

The rearrangement uses TRBV6-2 or TRBV6-3 and TRBJ2-5; 7 bases align to TRBD1. Looked up from germline, CDR1 is MNHEY and CDR2 is SVGEGT. J was trimmed by 11 bases and V by 6 bases; bases with no gene match: 18. The CDR3 has 15 residues. This chain's CDR3 is CASSPPRDSPNEQYF. The CDR3 coding sequence is TGTGCCAGCAGCCCCCCCCGGGACAGTCCAAATGAGCAGTACTTC.

The chain carries TRBV4-1 and TRBJ1-1, with D uncertain. V gave up 2 bases and J gave up 5 bases, with 9 bases separating them. The CDR3 runs 13 residues. Germline V lookup: CDR1 MGHRA, CDR2 YSYEKL. Here the CDR3 reads CASSQIKGTEAFF. The CDR3, as DNA: TGCGCCAGCAGCCAAATCAAGGGAACTGAAGCTTTCTTT.

This clonotype was observed a single time. The junction departs from the called germline gene at one end, perhaps through a read error. V is TRBV13 and J is TRBJ2-1, with a tentative D call TRBD1 (6 bases). Germline V lookup: CDR1 PRHDT, CDR2 FYEKMQ (reference sequence). This CDR3 comprises 13 residues. CDR3 nucleotides: TGTGCCAGCAGTGAAGGGGGTGTAAATGGGCAGTTCTTC. Translated, it gives CASSEGGVNGQFF.

The gene calls are TRBV7-2 and TRBJ2-7; unclear D gene. V was shortened by 4 bases and J by 2 bases, with 6 bases between the two germline ends. There are 12 residues in the CDR3. The V gene's germline CDR1 is SGHTA and CDR2 FQGNSA. CDR3 sequence: CASSSFPYEQYF. CDR3 in DNA: TGTGCCAGCAGCTCCTTCCCCTACGAGCAGTACTTC. The whole variable domain, filled in from reference TRBV7-2 and TRBJ2-7, reads GAGVSQSPSNKVTEKGKDVELRCDPISGHTALYWYRQSLGQGLEFLIYFQGNSAPDKSGLPSDRFSAERTGGSVSTLTIQRTQQEDSAVYLCASSSFPYEQYFGPGTRLTVT.

Here the CDR3 DNA reads TGTGCCAGCTCCCCAAATTCTCTCTACGAGCAGTACTTC. Translated: CASSPNSLYEQYF. This chain joins TRBV18 and TRBJ2-7; D gene unclear. This CDR3 has 13 residues. The V gene lost 6 bases and the J gene lost 3 bases, with 12 bases spanning the gap. CDR1 is KGHSH, CDR2 LQKENI, per germline.

This chain connects TRBV20-1 to TRBJ2-3; the match to TRBD2 covers 8 bases. V shed 5 bases, J shed 4 bases, and the junction held 5 bases outside the gene matches. Per the germline V gene, CDR1 is DFQATT and CDR2 is SNEGSKA (reference sequence). This CDR3 comprises 13 residues. The CDR3 protein is CSAGSGVADTQYF. As DNA, the CDR3 is TGCAGTGCTGGTAGCGGGGTCGCAGATACGCAGTATTTT.

This clonotype has only a few counts. V is TRBV2 and J is TRBJ1-5, with 7 bases aligning to TRBD1. Per the germline V gene, CDR1 is SNHLY and CDR2 is FYNNEI. V gave up 3 bases and J gave up 3 bases; unmatched junction bases: 5. CDR3 length: 15 residues. Here the CDR3 DNA reads TGTGCCAGCAGTGATCGGGACAGTCCCAATCAGCCCCAGCATTTT. Translating it yields CASSDRDSPNQPQHF. The variable domain in full, with the rest retrieved from reference TRBV2 and TRBJ1-5, is EPEVTQTPSHQVTQMGQEVILRCVPISNHLYFYWYRQILGQKVEFLVSFYNNEISEKSEIFDDQFSVERPDGSNFTLKIRSTKLEDSAMYFCASSDRDSPNQPQHFGDGTRLSIL.

V and J are TRBV24-1 and TRBJ2-3, with 8 bases that match TRBD2. V lost 2 bases to trimming and J lost 2 bases; unmatched junction nucleotides: 2. The CDR3 extends over 15 amino acids. Looked up from germline, CDR1 is KGHDR and CDR2 is SFDVKD. The CDR3 here is CATSDSGGPTDTQYF. As DNA, the CDR3 is TGTGCCACCAGTGATTCGGGGGGGCCCACAGATACGCAGTATTTT.

The chain uses TRBV7-9 and TRBJ2-1, with 10 bases aligning to TRBD2. From germline, CDR1 is SEHNR and CDR2 FQNEAQ (reference sequence). This CDR3 spans 17 amino acids. V shed 5 bases and J 1 base; nucleotides not matched to a gene: 8. The CDR3 spells CASSPTSSGSSYNEQFF. CDR3 nucleotide sequence: TGTGCCAGCAGCCCAACGTCTAGCGGGAGTTCCTACAATGAGCAGTTCTTC.

The sample holds a few counts of this clonotype. The genes are TRBV7-2 and TRBJ2-5; weak D call: TRBD1 (6 bases). This CDR3 is 14 amino acids long. V lost 4 bases to trimming and J lost 0 bases, with 9 bases between them. CDR1 is SGHTA and CDR2 is FQGNSA in the germline V gene. In nucleotides, the CDR3 is TGTGCCAGCAGCTATGGACAGCACCAAGAGACCCAGTACTTC. Its protein product is CASSYGQHQETQYF. Filled out from reference TRBV7-2 and TRBJ2-5, the complete variable domain reads GAGVSQSPSNKVTEKGKDVELRCDPISGHTALYWYRQSLGQGLEFLIYFQGNSAPDKSGLPSDRFSAERTGGSVSTLTIQRTQQEDSAVYLCASSYGQHQETQYFGPGTRLLVL.

The V gene is TRBV29-1, the J gene TRBJ2-5; 12 bases are shared with TRBD2. There are 19 residues in the CDR3. Per the germline V gene, CDR1 is SQVTM and CDR2 is ANQGSEA. The trim removed 4 bases at V and 11 bases at J, leaving 26 bases unmatched. The DNA for the CDR3 is TGCAGCGTTGCCCGCCCTCTGACTAGCGGGAGTCCTCCTTCCTACGGGCAGTACTTC. Translated, it gives CSVARPLTSGSPPSYGQYF.

This clonotype appeared a few times. This chain's CDR3 is CSASPSRGGSNQPQHF. The CDR3 bases are TGCAGTGCTAGTCCCTCCAGGGGGGGGAGCAATCAGCCCCAGCATTTT. V usage is TRBV20-1 and J usage is TRBJ1-5; 7 bases agree with TRBD1. The CDR3 consists of 16 residues. V was clipped by 3 bases and J by 1 base; unmatched bases: 9. Germline V lookup: CDR1 DFQATT, CDR2 SNEGSKA (reference sequence).